The rows below give T cell receptor beta chains drawn from one sample of a study of shared clonotypes between healthy human individuals. TCRdb keeps only in-frame clones here, not all; method: immunoSEQ multiplex PCR. The repertoire holds about 2.4 million clones, with approximately 94% as singletons. The sequenced sample was naive CD4+ T cells from PBMCs. The receptors come from a man between 18 and 35 years old in good health. Some clones in this sample may be carry-over from other donors' samples. The CDR3 runs from the conserved cysteine through the conserved F or W. The D gene is left open where the match is weak. Clone size is stated in some rows and not others, as once, few, many or a class when expanded.

DNA: TGTGCCAGCTCACCGCCGGGACAGGGGACGACTGAAGCTTTCTTT
CDR3: CASSPPGQGTTEAFF
D: TRBD1
J: TRBJ1-1
V: TRBV18
size: NA

DNA: TGTGCCAGCTCACCATACGCCTACAATGAGCAGTTCTTC
CDR3: CASSPYAYNEQFF
D: NA
J: TRBJ2-1
V: TRBV18
size: NA

DNA: TGCGCCAGCAGCGCGGGACTAGCGGATACGCAGTATTTT
CDR3: CASSAGLADTQYF
D: TRBD2
J: TRBJ2-3
V: TRBV5-1
size: NA

DNA: TGTGCCAGCAGTTTATCCAGGGATAGGATGGATTGCTTC
CDR3: CASSLSRDRMDCF
D: NA
J: TRBJ2-7
V: TRBV28
size: once

DNA: TGTGCCAGCAGCTCCACGACTAGCGGACTATACTCCTACAATGAGCAGTTCTTC
CDR3: CASSSTTSGLYSYNEQFF
D: TRBD2
J: TRBJ2-1
V: TRBV5-6
size: NA

DNA: TGTGCCAGCAGTGACGGGCCCCCGGCCGCGAAAAGGACTCAGCCCCAGCATTTT
CDR3: CASSDGPPAAKRTQPQHF
D: NA
J: TRBJ1-5
V: TRBV6-4
size: once

DNA: TGCGCCAGCAGCCAAGATCTTCTAGCGGGAGTCCAAGAGACCCAGTACTTC
CDR3: CASSQDLLAGVQETQYF
D: TRBD2
J: TRBJ2-5
V: TRBV4-3
size: NA

DNA: TGCGCCAGCAGCTTGACCTACCCAATGCAAGAGACCCAGTACTTC
CDR3: CASSLTYPMQETQYF
D: NA
J: TRBJ2-5
V: TRBV5-1
size: NA

DNA: TGTGCCAGCAGTGATACTCCCGGGAAGACCTACGAGCAGTACTTC
CDR3: CASSDTPGKTYEQYF
D: NA
J: TRBJ2-7
V: TRBV6-1
size: NA

DNA: TGTGCCAGCAGCCTCAGGACAGGGGTCGATGAGCAGTTCTTC
CDR3: CASSLRTGVDEQFF
D: TRBD1
J: TRBJ2-1
V: TRBV7-3
size: NA

DNA: TGTGCCAGCAGCGTAGGAGCCGGGACCCCACGGGGACAGGAGCAGTTCTTC
CDR3: CASSVGAGTPRGQEQFF
D: TRBD1
J: TRBJ2-1
V: TRBV9
size: once

DNA: TGTGCCGGCAGGCGGGATCCGGGGGACACTGAAGCTTTCTTT
CDR3: CAGRRDPGDTEAFF
D: NA
J: TRBJ1-1
V: TRBV2
size: NA

DNA: TGCGCCAGCAGCCCGGGGGATAGGTCCTCGAACACTGAAGCTTTCTTT
CDR3: CASSPGDRSSNTEAFF
D: NA
J: TRBJ1-1
V: TRBV5-1
size: NA

DNA: TGTGCCAGCAGTTCGGGGACTAGCGGGAGTTTCGGAACCGGGGAGCTGTTTTTT
CDR3: CASSSGTSGSFGTGELFF
D: TRBD2
J: TRBJ2-2
V: TRBV2
size: once

DNA: TGTGCCAGCAGCTTAGACACAGGATTCAATCAGCCCCAGCATTTT
CDR3: CASSLDTGFNQPQHF
D: NA
J: TRBJ1-5
V: TRBV7-9
size: NA

DNA: TGTGCCAGCAGCGTCGCATCGAACACTGAAGCTTTCTTT
CDR3: CASSVASNTEAFF
D: NA
J: TRBJ1-1
V: TRBV9
size: NA

DNA: TGTGCCAGCAGCAAGAGTTCCATTTTGGCAGATACGCAGTATTTT
CDR3: CASSKSSILADTQYF
D: NA
J: TRBJ2-3
V: TRBV9
size: NA

DNA: TGTGCCAGCAGTTTCTTTGCTGGGGATCAGCCCCAGCATTTT
CDR3: CASSFFAGDQPQHF
D: NA
J: TRBJ1-5
V: TRBV27
size: NA

DNA: TGTGCCAGCAGTCCGACTAGCGGGGGACTAGGGACCCAGTACTTC
CDR3: CASSPTSGGLGTQYF
D: TRBD2
J: TRBJ2-5
V: TRBV2
size: NA

DNA: TGCGCCAGCAGCCAAACCCGGGCTCCAGGTGAAAAACTGTTTTTT
CDR3: CASSQTRAPGEKLFF
D: NA
J: TRBJ1-4
V: TRBV4-3
size: NA

DNA: TGTGCTAGCAGCTTAAGTTGGGGGCGCAGCTATGGCTACACCTTC
CDR3: CASSLSWGRSYGYTF
D: NA
J: TRBJ1-2
V: TRBV7-2
size: NA

DNA: TGTGCCAGCAGTTACTCGCGGGAGTCGTACGAGCAGTACTTC
CDR3: CASSYSRESYEQYF
D: TRBD2
J: TRBJ2-7
V: TRBV6-5
size: NA